These 31 T cell receptor beta chains originate from one sample sequenced in a study of T cell responses to AZD1222 COVID-19 vaccine (dated by TCRdb to about 2021). This sample's time point label indicates: baseline before first vaccination. Library preparation was by the immunoSEQ multiplex PCR assay. TCRdb obtained this table from immuneACCESS and retained in-frame rearrangements with V and J assigned. These tables miss some clones; where compared with another copy, unresolved V genes account for less than half of the shortfall, and the remainder is unexplained. For this sample there are some 150,000 clones; approximately 94% appear just once. The ten largest clones represent approximately 2.1% of the sample. Sequenced material: peripheral blood, taken on day 0 of AZD1222 vaccination. Receptors were obtained from an adult in good health.

The chain links TRBV7-9 to TRBJ1-5; a weak D match, TRBD1 (5 bases). Trimming cost V 6 bases and J 3 bases, with 12 bases left between them. Germline CDR1 SEHNR, CDR2 FQNEAQ (reference sequence). This CDR3 has 14 amino acids. CDR3 in amino acids: CASSNTGFNQPQHF. CDR3 sequence (DNA): TGTGCCAGCAGTAATACAGGATTCAATCAGCCCCAGCATTTT.

The CDR3, as DNA: TGTGCCAGCAGCGTAGGGGCGGCGGGGGCCTACAATGAGCAGTTCTTC. As protein: CASSVGAAGAYNEQFF. The chain employs TRBV9 and TRBJ2-1; TRBD2 matches 7 bases. The CDR3 contains 16 residues. The germline gives CDR1 SGDLS, CDR2 YYNGEE. V was pared by 0 bases and J by 2 bases, with 5 bases of the junction left unmatched.

This clone was observed a single time. The V call is TRBV5-1, the J call TRBJ2-1; 10 positions match TRBD2. Germline V gene sequence: CDR1 SGHRS, CDR2 YFSETQ. The J segment lost 4 bases and the V segment lost 1 base, leaving 2 bases of the junction unmatched. The CDR3 runs 15 residues. CDR3 protein: CASSLTSGVYNEQFF. The CDR3 DNA sequence: TGCGCCAGCAGCTTGACTAGCGGGGTATACAATGAGCAGTTCTTC.

The chain combines TRBV7-3 with TRBJ2-1; no clear D. Germline V gene data show CDR1 as SGHTA and CDR2 as FQGTGA. Deletions cut 1 base from V and 0 bases from J, with 7 bases between. The length of the CDR3 is 15 residues. The CDR3 DNA is TGTGCCAGCAGCTTAAGCCTGAGCTCCTACAATGAGCAGTTCTTC. Amino acid sequence: CASSLSLSSYNEQFF.

This chain links TRBV2 with TRBJ2-5; 12 nucleotides line up with TRBD1. CDR1 SNHLY and CDR2 FYNNEI come from the germline V gene. The CDR3 extends over 15 amino acids. The J segment lost 5 bases and the V segment lost 6 bases, leaving 7 bases of the junction unmatched. CDR3: CASSRDRGREETQYF. CDR3 bases: TGTGCCAGCAGCCGGGACAGGGGGCGGGAGGAGACCCAGTACTTC.

The V gene is TRBV9, the J gene TRBJ2-2, with unresolved D. V was cut by 0 bases and J by 7 bases, with 7 bases left in between. Germline CDR1 reads SGDLS; CDR2 reads YYNGEE. The CDR3 sequence is 13 residues long. The chain's CDR3 is CASSVVMFGELFF. The CDR3 DNA sequence: TGTGCCAGCAGCGTAGTAATGTTCGGGGAGCTGTTTTTT.

This clone appeared a single time. The rearrangement joins TRBV5-8 to TRBJ2-1; D unclear. The germline gives CDR1 SGHTS, CDR2 YDEGEE. Trimming took 5 bases from V and 7 from J, leaving 13 bases between them. This CDR3 contains 13 residues. CDR3 residues: CASRVVVLNEQFF. The CDR3 DNA follows: TGTGCCAGCAGGGTGGTTGTACTAAATGAGCAGTTCTTC.

The rearrangement links TRBV7-9 to TRBJ1-5; D is undetermined. V was clipped by 3 bases and J by 5 bases, with 11 bases between them. The length of the CDR3 is 14 residues. The V gene's germline CDR1 is SEHNR and CDR2 FQNEAQ (reference sequence). CDR3 in DNA: TGTGCCAGCAGCTTGGCATCCGGGGATCAGCCCCAGCATTTT. The encoded protein is CASSLASGDQPQHF.

Remarks on this clone: The junction differs from germline at one of its ends, possibly a read error. This chain joins TRBV5-6 and TRBJ2-5; 9 bases match TRBD1. The CDR3 spans 16 residues. CDR1 SGHDT and CDR2 YYEEEE come from the germline V gene. CDR3 protein: CAGSAPGQGRGETQYF. In DNA form, the CDR3 reads TGTGCCGGCAGCGCCCCGGGACAGGGCCGGGGAGAGACCCAGTACTTC.

The V and J genes are TRBV5-4 and TRBJ2-7; D is ambiguous. V lost 4 bases and J 0 bases, leaving 5 bases between the germline ends. The CDR3 sequence is 12 residues long. In germline, CDR1 is SGHNT, CDR2 YYREEE (reference sequence). In nucleotides, the CDR3 is TGTGCCAGCAGCCTAAGCTCCTACGAGCAGTACTTC. This translates into CASSLSSYEQYF.

The table lists this clone with a count of one. V and J are TRBV19 and TRBJ1-2; D perhaps matches TRBD1 (5 bases). V was pared by 5 bases and J by 1 base, with 14 bases between. CDR1 is LNHDA, CDR2 SQIVND, per germline (reference sequence). This CDR3 is 15 amino acids long. The CDR3 loop is CASSDQTTVNYGYTF. The CDR3 DNA sequence: TGTGCCAGTAGTGATCAAACGACAGTTAACTATGGCTACACCTTC.

The rearrangement joins TRBV11-2 to TRBJ1-6; D not resolved. CDR3 length equals 16 residues. CDR1 SGHAT and CDR2 FQNNGV come from the germline V gene. V was trimmed by 0 bases and J by 4 bases, leaving 10 bases between them. The CDR3 here is CASSLDQRHYNSPLHF. CDR3 bases: TGTGCCAGCAGCTTAGATCAGAGACATTATAATTCACCCCTCCACTTT.

The chain has TRBV4-1 and TRBJ1-2; D is perhaps TRBD1 (5 bases). The germline V and J ends were trimmed by 0 bases and 4 bases, with 12 bases remaining between them. The CDR3 is 15 residues long. Germline assignment: CDR1 MGHRA and CDR2 YSYEKL. As DNA, the CDR3 is TGCGCCAGCAGCCAAGATCTTCAGGGCCTCTATGGCTACACCTTC. Encoded protein: CASSQDLQGLYGYTF.

The J gene is TRBJ2-2, the V gene TRBV5-1; perhaps TRBD2 as D (5 bases). Germline V lookup: CDR1 SGHRS, CDR2 YFSETQ. CDR3 length equals 15 residues. The V end was cut by 4 bases, the J end by 5 bases, with 15 bases between. The chain's CDR3 is CASSPTPTGTGELFF. The CDR3 region has the DNA TGCGCCAGCAGCCCGACACCTACGGGGACCGGGGAGCTGTTTTTT.

The rearrangement links TRBV6-1 to TRBJ1-2; D uncertain. V dropped 4 bases and J dropped 6 bases, with 21 bases sitting between them. The CDR3 totals 16 residues. Germline V gene lookup returns CDR1 MNHNS and CDR2 SASEGT. The CDR3 nucleotides read TGTGCCAGCAGTGGACCCCCCTTTGAGGGAGGGCATGGCTACACCTTC. Protein product: CASSGPPFEGGHGYTF.

V usage is TRBV14 and J usage is TRBJ2-2; D is unresolved. The CDR3 covers 15 residues. V was shortened by 4 bases and J by 6 bases, with 15 bases between the two germline ends. In germline, CDR1 is SGHDN, CDR2 FVKESK. The CDR3 spells CASSRHPIGPGELFF. Written as DNA, the CDR3 is TGTGCCAGCAGCCGCCACCCGATTGGGCCCGGGGAGCTGTTTTTT.

The rearrangement joins TRBV3-1 (or the pseudogene TRBV3-2) to TRBJ2-5; a weak D match, TRBD2 (7 bases). The V end was cut by 6 bases, the J end by 5 bases, with 16 bases between. The germline V gene has CDR1 LGHDT and CDR2 YNNKEL (reference sequence). The CDR3 length is 14 residues. CDR3 coding DNA: TGTGCCAGCAGAGAGGGGGGGTCGAGGGAGACCCAGTACTTC. Its translation is CASREGGSRETQYF.

This clone has a handful of counts. The V and J genes are TRBV7-9 and TRBJ1-2; tentative D call: TRBD1 (6 bases). The V and J ends lost 5 bases and 3 bases respectively, with 16 bases between them. CDR1 is SEHNR and CDR2 is FQNEAQ in the germline V gene (reference sequence). The CDR3 contains 15 residues. CDR3 region: CASSPGAGSDYGYTF. CDR3 coding DNA: TGTGCCAGCAGCCCGGGGGCTGGGTCCGACTATGGCTACACCTTC.

CDR3 DNA sequence: TGTGCCAGCAGCGCTGAAACAGGGGGCCGTGGCTACACCTTC. It yields the protein CASSAETGGRGYTF. The chain carries TRBV3-1 (or the pseudogene TRBV3-2) and TRBJ1-2, with TRBD1 matching over 9 bases. The CDR3 consists of 14 residues. The germline V gene has CDR1 LGHDT and CDR2 YNNKEL (reference sequence). The V segment lost 5 bases and the J segment 7 bases; nucleotides outside the gene matches: 8.

The chain combines TRBV27 with TRBJ1-1, with a tentative D call TRBD1 (5 bases). Germline V gene lookup returns CDR1 MNHEY and CDR2 SMNVEV (reference sequence). V was pared by 5 bases and J by 1 base, with 11 bases between. The CDR3 consists of 14 residues. The chain's CDR3 is CASSPGLKNTEAFF. The CDR3 nucleotides are TGTGCCAGCAGTCCGGGACTGAAGAACACTGAAGCTTTCTTT.

A note on this clone: A junction boundary mismatches the germline segment, possibly from a read error. The V and J genes are TRBV2 and TRBJ1-1; no clear D gene. CDR1 and CDR2 (germline): SNHLY, FYNNEI. The CDR3 has 11 residues. CDR3 in amino acids: CASSLDTEAFF. CDR3 nucleotides: TGTGCCAGCAGCCTTGACACCGAAGCTTTCTTT.

The chain carries TRBV11-2 and TRBJ1-1; TRBD1 might be the D (5 bases). This CDR3 spans 15 amino acids. The V end was cut by 5 bases, the J end by 1 base, with 14 bases between. CDR1 is SGHAT and CDR2 is FQNNGV in the germline V gene. The CDR3 sequence: CASSKPGGENTEAFF. The CDR3 DNA reads as TGTGCCAGCAGCAAGCCGGGGGGAGAGAACACTGAAGCTTTCTTT.

This rearrangement joins TRBV15 to TRBJ2-7; possibly TRBD1 for D (5 bases). Trimming cost V 3 bases and J 5 bases, with 11 bases left between them. CDR1 LNHNV and CDR2 YYDKDF come from the germline V gene (reference sequence). The CDR3 runs to 13 residues. The CDR3 spells CATSRISRDEQYF. CDR3 in DNA: TGTGCCACCAGCAGGATATCCAGGGACGAGCAGTACTTC.

V and J are TRBV11-2 and TRBJ2-3; D could derive from TRBD1 or TRBD2 (6 bases each). Trimming cost V 5 bases and J 0 bases, with 12 bases left between them. This CDR3 is built from 15 residues. Looked up from germline, CDR1 is SGHAT and CDR2 is FQNNGV. The CDR3 is CASSTGATSTDTQYF. The CDR3 nucleotides are TGTGCCAGCAGCACGGGGGCTACTAGCACAGATACGCAGTATTTT.

The rearrangement links TRBV5-6 to TRBJ2-2; D call uncertain. V dropped 6 bases and J dropped 1 base, with 7 bases sitting between them. The CDR3 runs 13 residues. Germline assignment: CDR1 SGHDT and CDR2 YYEEEE. Here the CDR3 reads CASNWGNTGELFF. The CDR3 nucleotides read TGTGCCAGCAATTGGGGGAACACCGGGGAGCTGTTTTTT.

J is TRBJ2-3 and V is TRBV18, with 14 bases aligning to TRBD2. This CDR3 has 20 amino acids. Germline loops: CDR1 KGHSH, CDR2 LQKENI. J gave up 3 bases and V 1 base, and 12 bases lay outside the gene matches. Here the CDR3 reads CASSPLPPTSGGALTDTQYF. CDR3 DNA sequence: TGTGCCAGCTCACCACTCCCTCCGACTAGCGGGGGGGCCCTAACAGATACGCAGTATTTT.

This clone was observed a few times. V gene TRBV10-3 combines with J gene TRBJ1-5, with D hard to call. CDR3 length: 13 amino acids. Germline loops: CDR1 ENHRY, CDR2 SYGVKD. Trimming left V 4 bases short and J 5 bases short, with 9 bases between. This chain's CDR3 is CAISGNTDQPQHF. CDR3 in DNA: TGTGCCATCAGTGGAAATACCGATCAGCCCCAGCATTTT.

The chain uses TRBV2 and TRBJ1-2, with D unclear. Trimming shortened V by 5 bases and J by 5 bases, and 15 bases separated the two germline ends. Germline V gene lookup returns CDR1 SNHLY and CDR2 FYNNEI. CDR3 length: 14 amino acids. The CDR3 sequence is CASSRQPRSYGYTF. The CDR3 coding sequence is TGTGCCAGCAGTCGCCAACCTAGGTCGTATGGCTACACCTTC.

This chain uses TRBV19 with TRBJ1-2; D gene uncertain. Germline V lookup: CDR1 LNHDA, CDR2 SQIVND (reference sequence). V was clipped by 6 bases and J by 1 base, with 15 bases between them. This CDR3 has 15 residues. The CDR3 sequence is CASSPGGQINYGYTF. CDR3 in DNA: TGTGCCAGTAGCCCAGGCGGGCAGATTAACTATGGCTACACCTTC.

The chain has TRBV5-1 and TRBJ2-1; TRBD2 agrees at 11 bases. From germline, CDR1 is SGHRS and CDR2 YFSETQ. This CDR3 is 18 amino acids long. The V gene end was trimmed by 1 base and the J gene end by 2 bases; junction bases not matched to a gene: 8. CDR3 region: CASSLRSGRAGTYNEQFF. The CDR3 region has the DNA TGCGCCAGCAGCTTGCGTAGCGGGAGGGCCGGAACCTACAATGAGCAGTTCTTC.

In its sample, this clone was seen a few times. The V call is TRBV7-2, the J call TRBJ1-3, with TRBD1 as a possible D gene (6 bases). The germline V gene encodes CDR1 SGHTA and CDR2 FQGNSA. The V and J ends lost 3 bases and 4 bases respectively, with 13 bases between them. The CDR3 totals 15 residues. The CDR3 sequence: CASSFRGAEGNTIYF. In nucleotides, the CDR3 is TGTGCCAGCAGCTTCAGGGGCGCGGAGGGAAACACCATATATTTT.